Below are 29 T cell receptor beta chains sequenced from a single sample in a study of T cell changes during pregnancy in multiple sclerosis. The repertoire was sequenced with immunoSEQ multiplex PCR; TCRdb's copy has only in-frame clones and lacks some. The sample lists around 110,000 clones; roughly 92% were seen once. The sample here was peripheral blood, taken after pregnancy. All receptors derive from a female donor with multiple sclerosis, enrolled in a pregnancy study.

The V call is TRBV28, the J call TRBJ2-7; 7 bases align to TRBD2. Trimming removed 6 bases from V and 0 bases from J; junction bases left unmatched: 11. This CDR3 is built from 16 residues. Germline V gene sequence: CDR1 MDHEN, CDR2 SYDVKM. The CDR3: CASRGGEAGFSYEQYF. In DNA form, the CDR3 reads TGTGCCAGCAGGGGAGGGGAGGCGGGATTCTCCTACGAGCAGTACTTC.

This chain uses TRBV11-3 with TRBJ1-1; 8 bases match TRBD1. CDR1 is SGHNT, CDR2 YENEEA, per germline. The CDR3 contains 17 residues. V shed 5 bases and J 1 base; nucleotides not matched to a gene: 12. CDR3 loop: CASSQRAGGEGNTEAFF. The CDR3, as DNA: TGTGCCAGCAGCCAGCGGGCAGGGGGCGAGGGGAACACTGAAGCTTTCTTT.

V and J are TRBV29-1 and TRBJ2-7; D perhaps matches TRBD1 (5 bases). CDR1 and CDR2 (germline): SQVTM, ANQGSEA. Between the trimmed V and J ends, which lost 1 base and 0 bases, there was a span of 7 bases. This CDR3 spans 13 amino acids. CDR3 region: CSVEATASYEQYF. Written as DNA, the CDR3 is TGCAGCGTTGAAGCGACAGCCTCCTACGAGCAGTACTTC.

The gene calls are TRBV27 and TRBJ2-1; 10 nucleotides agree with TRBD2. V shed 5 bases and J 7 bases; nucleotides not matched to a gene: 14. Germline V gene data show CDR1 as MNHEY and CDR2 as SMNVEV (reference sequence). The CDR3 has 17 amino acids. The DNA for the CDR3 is TGTGCCAGCAGTCCCTGGCCGGCTAGCGGGAGAATGAATGAGCAGTTCTTC. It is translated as CASSPWPASGRMNEQFF.

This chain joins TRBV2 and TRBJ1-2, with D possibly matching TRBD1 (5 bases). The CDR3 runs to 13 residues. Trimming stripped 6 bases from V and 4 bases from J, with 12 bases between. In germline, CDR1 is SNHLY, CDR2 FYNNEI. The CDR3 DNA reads TGTGCCAGCAGAAATAGGACAATCTATGGCTACACCTTC. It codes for CASRNRTIYGYTF.

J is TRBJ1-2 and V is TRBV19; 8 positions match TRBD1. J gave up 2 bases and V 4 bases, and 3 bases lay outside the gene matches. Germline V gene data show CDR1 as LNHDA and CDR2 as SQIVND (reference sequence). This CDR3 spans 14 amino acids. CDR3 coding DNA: TGTGCCAGTAGTACCAGGGGGCACAACTATGGCTACACCTTC. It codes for CASSTRGHNYGYTF.

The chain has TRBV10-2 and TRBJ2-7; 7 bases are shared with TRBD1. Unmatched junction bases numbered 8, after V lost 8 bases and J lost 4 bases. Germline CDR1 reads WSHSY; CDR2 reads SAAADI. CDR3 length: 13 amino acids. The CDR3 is CASGTGAEYEQYF. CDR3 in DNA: TGCGCCAGCGGCACAGGGGCAGAGTACGAGCAGTACTTC.

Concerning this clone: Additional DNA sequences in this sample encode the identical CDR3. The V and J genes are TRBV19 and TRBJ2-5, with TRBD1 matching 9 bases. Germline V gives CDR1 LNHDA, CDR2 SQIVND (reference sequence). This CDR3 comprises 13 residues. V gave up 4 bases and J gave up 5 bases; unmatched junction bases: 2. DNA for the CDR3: TGTGCCAGTAGTACCGGACAGGGGGAGACCCAGTACTTC. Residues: CASSTGQGETQYF.

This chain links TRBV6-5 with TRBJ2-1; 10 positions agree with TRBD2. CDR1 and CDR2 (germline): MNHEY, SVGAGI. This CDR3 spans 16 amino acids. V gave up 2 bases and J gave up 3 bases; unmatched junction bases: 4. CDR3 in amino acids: CASSYLLAGHYNEQFF. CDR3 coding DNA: TGTGCCAGCAGTTACCTACTAGCGGGGCACTACAATGAGCAGTTCTTC.

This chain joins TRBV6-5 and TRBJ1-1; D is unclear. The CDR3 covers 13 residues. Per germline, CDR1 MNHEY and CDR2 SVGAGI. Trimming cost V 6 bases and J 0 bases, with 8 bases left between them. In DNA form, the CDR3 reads TGTGCCAGCAGCCGCGCCGTGAACACTGAAGCTTTCTTT. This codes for CASSRAVNTEAFF.

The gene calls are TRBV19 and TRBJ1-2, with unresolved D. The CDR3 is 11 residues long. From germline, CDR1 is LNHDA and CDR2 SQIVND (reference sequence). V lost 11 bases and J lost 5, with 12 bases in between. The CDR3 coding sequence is TGTGCCTCCTCTCAGAGGTATGGCTACACCTTC. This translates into CASSQRYGYTF.

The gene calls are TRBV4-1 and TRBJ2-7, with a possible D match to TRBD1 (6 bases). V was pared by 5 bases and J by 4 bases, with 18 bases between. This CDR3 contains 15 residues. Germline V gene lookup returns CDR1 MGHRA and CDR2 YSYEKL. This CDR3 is CASSKAPRGGYEQYF. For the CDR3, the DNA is TGCGCCAGCAGCAAAGCCCCCAGGGGCGGTTACGAGCAGTACTTC.

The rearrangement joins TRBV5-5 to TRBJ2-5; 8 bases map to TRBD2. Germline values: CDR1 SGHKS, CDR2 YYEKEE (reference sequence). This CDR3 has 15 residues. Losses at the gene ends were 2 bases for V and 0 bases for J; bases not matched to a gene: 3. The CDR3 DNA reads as TGTGCCAGCAGCTTAGCGGGGGTAAACCAAGAGACCCAGTACTTC. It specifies CASSLAGVNQETQYF. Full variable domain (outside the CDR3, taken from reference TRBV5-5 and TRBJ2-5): DAGVTQSPTHLIKTRGQQVTLRCSPISGHKSVSWYQQVLGQGPQFIFQYYEKEERGRGNFPDRFSARQFPNYSSELNVNALLLGDSALYLCASSLAGVNQETQYFGPGTRLLVL.

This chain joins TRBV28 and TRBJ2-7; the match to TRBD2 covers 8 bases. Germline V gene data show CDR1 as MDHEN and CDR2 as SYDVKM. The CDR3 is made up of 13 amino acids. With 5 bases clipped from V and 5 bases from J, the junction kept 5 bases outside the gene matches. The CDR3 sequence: CASSRGGDDEQYF. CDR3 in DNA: TGTGCCAGCAGTCGGGGGGGGGACGACGAGCAGTACTTC. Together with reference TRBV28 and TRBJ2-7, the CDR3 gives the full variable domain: DVKVTQSSRYLVKRTGEKVFLECVQDMDHENMFWYRQDPGLGLRLIYFSYDVKMKEKGDIPEGYSVSREKKERFSLILESASTNQTSMYLCASSRGGDDEQYFGPGTRLTVT.

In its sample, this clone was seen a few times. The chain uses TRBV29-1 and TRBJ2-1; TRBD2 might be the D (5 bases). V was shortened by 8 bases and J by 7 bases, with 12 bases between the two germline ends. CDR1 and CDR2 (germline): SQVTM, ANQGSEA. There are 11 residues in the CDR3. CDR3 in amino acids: CSSRTGNEQFF. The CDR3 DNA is TGCAGCTCCCGGACTGGGAATGAGCAGTTCTTC.

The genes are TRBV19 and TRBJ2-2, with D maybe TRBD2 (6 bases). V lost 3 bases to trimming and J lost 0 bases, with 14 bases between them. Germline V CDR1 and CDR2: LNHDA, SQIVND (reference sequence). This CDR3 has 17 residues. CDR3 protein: CASSIPLASTNTGELFF. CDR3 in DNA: TGTGCCAGTAGTATCCCTCTAGCGTCCACGAACACCGGGGAGCTGTTTTTT. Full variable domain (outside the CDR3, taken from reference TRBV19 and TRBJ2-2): DGGITQSPKYLFRKEGQNVTLSCEQNLNHDAMYWYRQDPGQGLRLIYYSQIVNDFQKGDIAEGYSVSREKKESFPLTVTSAQKNPTAFYLCASSIPLASTNTGELFFGEGSRLTVL.

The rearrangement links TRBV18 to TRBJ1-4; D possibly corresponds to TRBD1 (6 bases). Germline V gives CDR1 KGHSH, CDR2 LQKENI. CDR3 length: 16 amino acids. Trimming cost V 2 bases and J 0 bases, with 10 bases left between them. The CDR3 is CASSPDYRATNEKLFF. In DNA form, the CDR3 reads TGTGCCAGCTCACCAGACTACAGGGCAACTAATGAAAAACTGTTTTTT.

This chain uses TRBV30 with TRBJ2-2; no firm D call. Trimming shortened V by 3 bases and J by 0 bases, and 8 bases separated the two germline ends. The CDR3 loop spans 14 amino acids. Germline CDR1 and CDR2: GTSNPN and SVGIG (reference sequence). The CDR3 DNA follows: TGTGCCTGGAGCGGGTGGGCGAACACCGGGGAGCTGTTTTTT. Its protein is CAWSGWANTGELFF.

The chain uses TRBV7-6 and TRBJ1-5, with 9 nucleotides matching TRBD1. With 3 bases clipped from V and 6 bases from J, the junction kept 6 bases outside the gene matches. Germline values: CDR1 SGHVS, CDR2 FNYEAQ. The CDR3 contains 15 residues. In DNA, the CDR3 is TGTGCCAGCAGCTTTGGGACAGGGATGGGTCAGCCCCAGCATTTT. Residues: CASSFGTGMGQPQHF.

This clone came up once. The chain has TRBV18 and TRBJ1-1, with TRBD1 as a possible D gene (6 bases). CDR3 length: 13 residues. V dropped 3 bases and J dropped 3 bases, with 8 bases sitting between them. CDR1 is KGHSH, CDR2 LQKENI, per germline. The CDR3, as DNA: TGTGCCAGCTCACCGGACAGAGACACTGAAGCTTTCTTT. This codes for CASSPDRDTEAFF.

The DNA for the CDR3 is TGTGCCAGCAGCGCGGAGGGTAGCACAGATACGCAGTATTTT. The encoded protein is CASSAEGSTDTQYF. The J gene is TRBJ2-3, the V gene TRBV9; tentatively, D is TRBD2 (6 bases). With 3 bases removed from V and 0 bases from J, the gap between germline ends came to 8 bases. The CDR3 covers 14 residues. Germline CDR1 SGDLS, CDR2 YYNGEE. Full variable domain (outside the CDR3, taken from reference TRBV9 and TRBJ2-3): DSGVTQTPKHLITATGQRVTLRCSPRSGDLSVYWYQQSLDQGLQFLIQYYNGEERAKGNILERFSAQQFPDLHSELNLSSLELGDSALYFCASSAEGSTDTQYFGPGTRLTVL.

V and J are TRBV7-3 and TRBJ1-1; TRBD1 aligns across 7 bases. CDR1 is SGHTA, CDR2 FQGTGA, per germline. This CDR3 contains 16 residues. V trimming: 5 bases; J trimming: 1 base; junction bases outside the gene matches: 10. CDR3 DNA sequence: TGTGCCAGCAGCCAAGGGCCGACAGGGCCGAACACTGAAGCTTTCTTT. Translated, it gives CASSQGPTGPNTEAFF. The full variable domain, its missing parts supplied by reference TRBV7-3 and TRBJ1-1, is GAGVSQTPSNKVTEKGKYVELRCDPISGHTALYWYRQSLGQGPEFLIYFQGTGAADDSGLPNDRFFAVRPEGSVSTLKIQRTERGDSAVYLCASSQGPTGPNTEAFFGQGTRLTVV.

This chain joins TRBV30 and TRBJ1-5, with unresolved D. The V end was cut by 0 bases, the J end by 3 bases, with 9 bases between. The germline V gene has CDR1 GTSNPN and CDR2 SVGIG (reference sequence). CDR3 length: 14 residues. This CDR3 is CAWSVRGVNQPQHF. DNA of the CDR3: TGTGCCTGGAGTGTACGAGGAGTCAATCAGCCCCAGCATTTT.

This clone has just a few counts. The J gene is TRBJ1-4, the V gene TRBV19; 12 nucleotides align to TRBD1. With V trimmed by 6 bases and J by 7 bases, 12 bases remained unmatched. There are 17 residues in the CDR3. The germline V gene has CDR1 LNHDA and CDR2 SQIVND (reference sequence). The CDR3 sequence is CASSAGTGGAGTEKLFF. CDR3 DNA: TGTGCCAGTAGCGCCGGGACAGGGGGCGCAGGAACTGAAAAACTGTTTTTT. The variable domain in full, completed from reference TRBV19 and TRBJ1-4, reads DGGITQSPKYLFRKEGQNVTLSCEQNLNHDAMYWYRQDPGQGLRLIYYSQIVNDFQKGDIAEGYSVSREKKESFPLTVTSAQKNPTAFYLCASSAGTGGAGTEKLFFGSGTQLSVL.

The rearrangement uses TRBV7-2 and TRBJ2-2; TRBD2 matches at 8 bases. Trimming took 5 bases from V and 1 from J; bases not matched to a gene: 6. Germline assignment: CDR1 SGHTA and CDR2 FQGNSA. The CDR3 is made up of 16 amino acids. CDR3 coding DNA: TGTGCCAGCAGCCGGTGGCGGGGGGAGAACACCGGGGAGCTGTTTTTT. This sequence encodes CASSRWRGENTGELFF. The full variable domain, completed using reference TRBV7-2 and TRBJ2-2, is GAGVSQSPSNKVTEKGKDVELRCDPISGHTALYWYRQSLGQGLEFLIYFQGNSAPDKSGLPSDRFSAERTGGSVSTLTIQRTQQEDSAVYLCASSRWRGENTGELFFGEGSRLTVL.

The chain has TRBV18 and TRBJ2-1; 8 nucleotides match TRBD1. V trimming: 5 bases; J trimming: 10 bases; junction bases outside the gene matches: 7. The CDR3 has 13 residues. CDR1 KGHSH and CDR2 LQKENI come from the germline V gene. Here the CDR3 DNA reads TGTGCCAGCTCAGTTAAACAGGGGGAGGAGCAGTTCTTC. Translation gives CASSVKQGEEQFF.

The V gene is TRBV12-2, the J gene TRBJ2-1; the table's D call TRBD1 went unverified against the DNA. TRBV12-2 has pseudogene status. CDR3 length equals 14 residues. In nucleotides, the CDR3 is TGTGCAAGTCCTGGCGAGGACAGGGGGAATGAGCAGTTCTTC. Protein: CASPGEDRGNEQFF.

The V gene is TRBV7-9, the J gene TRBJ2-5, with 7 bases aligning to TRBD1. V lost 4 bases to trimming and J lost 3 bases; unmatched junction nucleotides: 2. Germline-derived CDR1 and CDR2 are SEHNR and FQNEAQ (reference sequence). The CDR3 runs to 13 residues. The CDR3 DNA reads TGTGCCAGCAGCTCCACAGGGGAAGAGACCCAGTACTTC. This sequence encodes CASSSTGEETQYF.

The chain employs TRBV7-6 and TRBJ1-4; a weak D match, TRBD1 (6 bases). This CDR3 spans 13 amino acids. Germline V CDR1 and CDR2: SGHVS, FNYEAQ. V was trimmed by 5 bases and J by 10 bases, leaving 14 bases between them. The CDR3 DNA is TGTGCCAGCAGCCCCGTTGGGGGCGGAAAACTGTTTTTT. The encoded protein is CASSPVGGGKLFF. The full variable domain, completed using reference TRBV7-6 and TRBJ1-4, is GAGVSQSPRYKVTKRGQDVALRCDPISGHVSLYWYRQALGQGPEFLTYFNYEAQQDKSGLPNDRFSAERPEGSISTLTIQRTEQRDSAMYRCASSPVGGGKLFFGSGTQLSVL.